Below, 18 T cell receptor beta chains from the same sample are listed, as sequenced in a study of OX40 agonist ivuxolimab in advanced cancers. The library was generated by the immunoSEQ multiplex PCR assay. TCRdb carries this immuneACCESS record with in-frame sequences only. Its versions omit some clonotypes, under half of them owing to an unresolved V gene in the studies checked, with the rest unexplained. This sample comprises around 84,000 clones, about 89% of them detected only once. The top ten constitute 0.4% to 0.55% of the sample. This material consisted of CD4+ or CD8+ T cells sorted from blood, taken in a trial of the OX40 agonist ivuxolimab. The source of these receptors is an adult with an advanced solid tumor such as melanoma, head and neck, liver or kidney cancer.

The chain employs TRBV10-3 and TRBJ2-1; D may be TRBD1 or TRBD2 (5 bases each). From germline, CDR1 is ENHRY and CDR2 SYGVKD. This CDR3 is 15 amino acids long. Trimming took 6 bases from V and 7 from J, leaving 19 bases between them. The CDR3, as DNA: TGTGCCATCAGCGCCCCCGGGACCTTTAGGAATGAGCAGTTCTTC. Its protein is CAISAPGTFRNEQFF.

The J gene is TRBJ1-3, the V gene TRBV18; D is perhaps TRBD1 (6 bases). There are 15 residues in the CDR3. Germline V gene data show CDR1 as KGHSH and CDR2 as LQKENI. The ends were cut back, 5 bases at V and 0 bases at J, with 11 bases in the middle. The DNA for the CDR3 is TGTGCCAGCTCATCGGACAGTCCCTCTGGAAACACCATATATTTT. As protein: CASSSDSPSGNTIYF.

The rearrangement links TRBV5-1 to TRBJ2-1, with D perhaps matching TRBD2 (6 bases). V was shortened by 4 bases and J by 8 bases, with 16 bases between the two germline ends. Germline lookup yields CDR1 SGHRS and CDR2 YFSETQ. CDR3 size: 14 residues. CDR3 coding DNA: TGCGCCAGCAGCGCTTTGGGGGGTATGGATGAGCAGTTCTTC. Its protein product is CASSALGGMDEQFF.

This clone was observed a handful of times. This chain links TRBV30 with TRBJ1-1; 10 bases are shared with TRBD1. The germline gives CDR1 GTSNPN, CDR2 SVGIG (reference sequence). Unmatched junction bases numbered 15, after V lost 3 bases and J lost 11 bases. The CDR3 is 15 amino acids. The CDR3 protein is CAWSPRGTGARRAFF. CDR3 nucleotides: TGTGCCTGGAGCCCACGGGGGACAGGGGCGCGAAGGGCTTTCTTT.

This clone was recorded only once. This chain links TRBV7-2 with TRBJ1-3, with unresolved D. This CDR3 has 15 residues. The V gene lost 8 bases and the J gene lost 0 bases, with 14 bases spanning the gap. The germline CDR1 and CDR2 sequences are SGHTA and FQGNSA. For the CDR3, the DNA is TGTGCCAGCTCAAGATCGTCGGACTCTGGAAACACCATATATTTT. Amino acid sequence: CASSRSSDSGNTIYF.

The chain recombines TRBV5-4 with TRBJ2-1; 15 nucleotides agree with TRBD2. The CDR3 has 18 amino acids. V trimming: 2 bases; J trimming: 2 bases; junction bases outside the gene matches: 5. Germline V gene lookup returns CDR1 SGHNT and CDR2 YYREEE (reference sequence). CDR3 coding DNA: TGTGCCAGCAGCTTTCGGACTAGCGGGGGGGCCCCCTACAATGAGCAGTTCTTC. It encodes CASSFRTSGGAPYNEQFF.

This rearrangement joins TRBV11-2 to TRBJ2-7, with a tentative D call TRBD2 (5 bases). Germline CDR1 SGHAT, CDR2 FQNNGV. V lost 3 bases and J lost 4, with 13 bases in between. The CDR3 is 14 amino acids. DNA of the CDR3: TGTGCCAGCAGCTTGCTAGCCGGGAAATACGAGCAGTACTTC. It is translated as CASSLLAGKYEQYF.

The CDR3 DNA follows: TGTGCCAGCAGCCTTGGAGATATCACCGGGGAGCTGTTTTTT. Translating gives CASSLGDITGELFF. The rearrangement uses TRBV7-2 and TRBJ2-2; D unresolved. Trimming took off 5 bases at V and 4 bases at J, with 11 bases between the two ends. Germline V gives CDR1 SGHTA, CDR2 FQGNSA. The CDR3 is 14 residues long.

This clone was seen more than once but under ten times. V and J are TRBV18 and TRBJ1-1; D unclear. Looked up from germline, CDR1 is KGHSH and CDR2 is LQKENI. V gave up 1 base and J gave up 5 bases, with 8 bases separating them. This CDR3 region has 13 residues. Here the CDR3 DNA reads TGTGCCAGCTCACCACTCGAAGGGACTGAAGCTTTCTTT. Protein: CASSPLEGTEAFF.

The chain couples TRBV11-3 to TRBJ2-3; D is possibly TRBD2 (5 bases). The CDR3 loop spans 14 amino acids. The V gene lost 6 bases and the J gene lost 2 bases, with 12 bases spanning the gap. The germline V gene encodes CDR1 SGHNT and CDR2 YENEEA. In DNA, the CDR3 is TGTGCCAGCAGTCCTAGCACGTACACAGATACGCAGTATTTT. This gives the protein CASSPSTYTDTQYF.

This chain uses TRBV18 with TRBJ1-4; D unclear. Per germline, CDR1 KGHSH and CDR2 LQKENI. With 3 bases removed from V and 8 bases from J, the gap between germline ends came to 16 bases. The CDR3 sequence is 15 residues long. This chain's CDR3 is CASSPIRESIEKLFF. The CDR3 DNA sequence: TGTGCCAGCTCACCGATTAGAGAATCGATCGAAAAACTGTTTTTT.

This clone has only a few counts. The chain couples TRBV6-1 to TRBJ1-5, with D possibly being TRBD1 (6 bases). CDR1 is MNHNS and CDR2 is SASEGT in the germline V gene. Deletions cut 4 bases from V and 5 bases from J, with 15 bases between. This CDR3 has 15 amino acids. In DNA form, the CDR3 reads TGTGCCAGCAGTGGATGGGGGCGTGAGGATCAGCCCCAGCATTTT. This sequence encodes CASSGWGREDQPQHF.

This clone has only a few counts. The rearrangement links TRBV30 to TRBJ2-4, with D unclear. CDR1 is GTSNPN, CDR2 SVGIG, per germline (reference sequence). V was clipped by 3 bases and J by 3 bases, with 15 bases between them. The CDR3 has 15 amino acids. The CDR3 here is CAWRGRVLGKNIQYF. The CDR3 nucleotides read TGTGCCTGGAGGGGTAGGGTATTGGGCAAAAACATTCAGTACTTC.

J is TRBJ2-1 and V is TRBV7-2; D might be TRBD1 (6 bases). V was pared by 4 bases and J by 0 bases, with 7 bases between. There are 14 residues in the CDR3. Germline V CDR1 and CDR2: SGHTA, FQGNSA. CDR3 nucleotides: TGTGCCAGCAGCTCACAGGGCTCCTACAATGAGCAGTTCTTC. Translated, it gives CASSSQGSYNEQFF.

This rearrangement joins TRBV11-2 to TRBJ2-5; 8 positions match TRBD2. The junction had 7 bases not matched to a gene; V was cut back by 3 bases and J by 4 bases. There are 15 residues in the CDR3. Germline CDR1 reads SGHAT; CDR2 reads FQNNGV. DNA for the CDR3: TGTGCCAGCAGCTTCCTAGCGGGTTTAGGAGAGACCCAGTACTTC. This encodes CASSFLAGLGETQYF.

V and J are TRBV6-5 and TRBJ2-7; TRBD2 is a possible D gene (5 bases). Trimming cost V 6 bases and J 4 bases, with 19 bases left between them. CDR1 and CDR2 from the germline V gene are MNHEY and SVGAGI. The CDR3 contains 15 residues. CDR3 nucleotides: TGTGCCAGCAGCCGTCGGGATGTCCGTCATTACGAGCAGTACTTC. It is translated as CASSRRDVRHYEQYF.

The J gene is TRBJ1-1, the V gene TRBV19; D may be TRBD1 (5 bases). Germline CDR1 reads LNHDA; CDR2 reads SQIVND (reference sequence). The CDR3 length is 16 residues. V lost 6 bases, J lost 0 bases, and 17 bases lay in between. CDR3 coding DNA: TGTGCCAGTAGCACGCGTACAGAGGGGCTGAACACTGAAGCTTTCTTT. This encodes CASSTRTEGLNTEAFF.

The chain combines TRBV10-3 with TRBJ1-1; a possible D gene is TRBD1 (5 bases). Looked up from germline, CDR1 is ENHRY and CDR2 is SYGVKD. V lost 3 bases and J lost 5, with 10 bases in between. The CDR3 sequence is 13 residues long. CDR3 nucleotides: TGTGCCATCAGTGACCAGGGCTGGACTGAAGCTTTCTTT. Protein product: CAISDQGWTEAFF.